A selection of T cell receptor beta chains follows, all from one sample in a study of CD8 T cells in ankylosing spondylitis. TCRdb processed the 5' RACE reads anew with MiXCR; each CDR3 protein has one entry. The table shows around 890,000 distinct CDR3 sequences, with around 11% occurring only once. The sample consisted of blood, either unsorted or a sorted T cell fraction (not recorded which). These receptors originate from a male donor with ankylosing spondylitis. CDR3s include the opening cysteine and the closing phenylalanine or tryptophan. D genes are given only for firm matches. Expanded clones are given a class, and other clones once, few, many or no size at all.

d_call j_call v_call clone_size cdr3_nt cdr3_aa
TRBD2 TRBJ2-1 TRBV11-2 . TGTGCCAGCAGCTCGAAATTGACTAGCGGGACGCTCTTCTCCTACAATGAGCAGTTCTTC CASSSKLTSGTLFSYNEQFF
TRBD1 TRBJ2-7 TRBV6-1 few TGTGCCAGCACCAAAAGTGGGACAGGGGGGTACGAGCAGTACTTC CASTKSGTGGYEQYF
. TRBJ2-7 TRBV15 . TGTGCCACCAACAACAGGGGAGGCGAGCAGTACTTC CATNNRGGEQYF
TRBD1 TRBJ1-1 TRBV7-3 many TGTGCCAGCAGTAAACAGAGGACAGGGGAAGCTTTCTTT CASSKQRTGEAFF
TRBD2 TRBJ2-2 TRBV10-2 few TGCGCCAGCAGTAGACTAGCGGGAGAAATCGGGGAGCTGTTTTTT CASSRLAGEIGELFF
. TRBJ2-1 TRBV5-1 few TGCGCCAGCAGCCTGACGGAGGCCTCCAATGAGCAGTTCTTC CASSLTEASNEQFF
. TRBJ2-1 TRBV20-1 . TGCAGTGCTAGAGGGACACCGGGCCGAGAAGGTGAGCAGTTCTTC CSARGTPGREGEQFF
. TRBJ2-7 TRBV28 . TGTGCCAGCAGTTTATCCCTGGGACACTCCTTGTACTTC CASSLSLGHSLYF
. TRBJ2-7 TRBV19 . TGTGCCAGCCACGGACGGGGGGCTGGTTACGAGCAGTACTTC CASHGRGAGYEQYF
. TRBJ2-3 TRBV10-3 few TGTGCCATCAGTGGAATGGCCAGAGGAACAGATACGCAGTATTTT CAISGMARGTDTQYF
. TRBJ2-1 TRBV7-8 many TGTGCCAGCAGCTTAGTTACTGGACTCAATGAGCAGTTCTTC CASSLVTGLNEQFF
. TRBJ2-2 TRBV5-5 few TGTGCCAGCAGCCAGGAGGGGAACACCGGGGAGCTGTTTTTT CASSQEGNTGELFF
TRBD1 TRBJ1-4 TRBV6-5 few TGTGCCAGCAGTTCCCATTCCGGGACAGGGAGCGAAAAACTGTTTTTT CASSSHSGTGSEKLFF
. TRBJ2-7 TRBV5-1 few TGCGCCAGCAGCTTAAGGGGGGCCATCAGCTCCTACGAGCAGTACTTC CASSLRGAISSYEQYF
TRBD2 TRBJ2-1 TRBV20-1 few TGCAGTGCTAGCGCAGCGGGACTATCACACAATGAGCAGTTCTTC CSASAAGLSHNEQFF
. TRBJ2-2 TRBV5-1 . TGCGCCAGCCAGGGGAGTCGCGGGGAGCTGTTTTTT CASQGSRGELFF
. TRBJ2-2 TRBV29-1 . TGCAGCGGCCGACAGGCGACCGGGGAGCTGTTTTTT CSGRQATGELFF
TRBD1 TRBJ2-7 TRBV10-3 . TGTGCCTCGCGGGACAGGGGGTTTGGCGAGCAGTACTTC CASRDRGFGEQYF
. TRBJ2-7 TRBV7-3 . TGTGCCAGCAGCTTTGGATCTTCCGAGGAGCAGTACTTC CASSFGSSEEQYF
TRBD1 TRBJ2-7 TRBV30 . TGTGCCTGGAGTGTAGGACAGGGGAGAGGAGAGCAGTACTTC CAWSVGQGRGEQYF
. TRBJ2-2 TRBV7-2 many TGTGCCAGCAGCTTTCGACTGAACACCGGGGAGCTGTTTTTT CASSFRLNTGELFF
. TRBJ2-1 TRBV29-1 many TGCAGCTCAAGGACTCCTCCCTACAATGAGCAGTTCTTC CSSRTPPYNEQFF
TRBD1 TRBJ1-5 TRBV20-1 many TGCAGTGCTATGGGACAGGGATATAGCAATCAGCCCCAGCATTTT CSAMGQGYSNQPQHF
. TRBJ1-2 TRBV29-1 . TGCAGCGTGGAGCGGGGTTTTGACTATGGCTACACCTTC CSVERGFDYGYTF
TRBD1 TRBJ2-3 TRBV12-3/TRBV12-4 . TGTGCCAGCAGTTTACTGGGACAGGGAAGCACAGATACGCAGTATTTT CASSLLGQGSTDTQYF
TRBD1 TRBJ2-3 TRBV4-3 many TGCGCCAGCAGCCAAGAACAAAGGACAGGGGGCGCAGATACGCAGTATTTT CASSQEQRTGGADTQYF
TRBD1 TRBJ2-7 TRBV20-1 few TGCAGTGCTTGGGACAGAGTCTCCTACGAGCAGTACTTC CSAWDRVSYEQYF
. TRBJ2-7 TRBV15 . TGTGCCACCAGCAGGGAGCTCCAGGGATTTTCCTACGAGCAGTACTTC CATSRELQGFSYEQYF
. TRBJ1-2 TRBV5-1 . TGCGCCAGCAGCTACAACTTGGATGGCTACACCTTC CASSYNLDGYTF
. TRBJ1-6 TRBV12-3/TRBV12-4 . TGTGCCAGCAGTCCGGGGCTAGGCTCACCCCTCCACTTT CASSPGLGSPLHF
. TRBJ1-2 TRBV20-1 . TGCAGTGCTGGGACACTCTATGGCTACACCTTC CSAGTLYGYTF
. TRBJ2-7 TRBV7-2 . TGTGCCAGCAGCTTAGCGGGGGGGGCAACTTACGAGCAGTACTTC CASSLAGGATYEQYF
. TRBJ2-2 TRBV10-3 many TGTGCCATCAGTGAACACGGGACGGACACCGGGGAGCTGTTTTTT CAISEHGTDTGELFF
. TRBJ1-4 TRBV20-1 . TGCAGTGCTAGTACGCCGGGGGCTAATGAAAAACTGTTTTTT CSASTPGANEKLFF
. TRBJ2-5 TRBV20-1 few TGCAGTGCTAGTGGGCTGGGACAAGAGACCCAGTACTTC CSASGLGQETQYF
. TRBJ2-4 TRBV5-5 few TGTGCCAGCAGCACCCTGACAGCACTTTCCCACAGCATTCAGTACTTC CASSTLTALSHSIQYF
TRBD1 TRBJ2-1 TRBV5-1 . TGCGCCAGCAGCCTTTTCTCCTCCGGGACAGGGTGGAATGAGCAGTTCTTC CASSLFSSGTGWNEQFF
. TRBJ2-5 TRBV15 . TGTGCCACCAGCAGAGATATAGGGGCAGAAGAGACCCAGTACTTC CATSRDIGAEETQYF
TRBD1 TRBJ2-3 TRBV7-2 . TGTGCCAGCAGCCCCGGGACAGGGTTCGATACGCAGTATTTT CASSPGTGFDTQYF
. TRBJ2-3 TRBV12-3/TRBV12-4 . TGTGCCAGCAGTTTATTCACGGGGGCAGATACGCAGTATTTT CASSLFTGADTQYF
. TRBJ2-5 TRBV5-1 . TGCGCCAGCAGCTTGGTGGGGGCGACCCAAGAGACCCAGTACTTC CASSLVGATQETQYF
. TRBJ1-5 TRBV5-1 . TGCGCCAGCAGCCCTTCCGAATGGGATGTTCAGCCCCAGCATTTT CASSPSEWDVQPQHF
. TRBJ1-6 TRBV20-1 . TGCAGTGCTGATCCTATGAATAATTCACCCCTCCACTTT CSADPMNNSPLHF
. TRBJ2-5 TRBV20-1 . TGCAGTGCTAGCAGCATACAAGAGACCCAGTACTTC CSASSIQETQYF
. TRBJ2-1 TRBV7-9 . TGTGCCAGCAGCGGGTGGTTCTTC CASSGWFF